This TCR beta chain was recorded in a study of identical twins. The study, taken as a whole, reports: The study found that models underestimated out-of-frame TCR alpha sharing in monozygotic twins. Shared out-of-frame alpha sequences (those common to twins) showed excess low generation probability. Fewer insertions characterized abundant cord blood beta clonotypes, whereas memory repertoires showed none.

V was clipped by 5 bases and J by 8 bases, with 18 bases between them. This CDR3 has 15 residues. The germline V gene has CDR1 SEHNR and CDR2 FQNEAQ (reference sequence). Template switching created a universal primer site, and the cDNA included unique molecular identifiers. One entry per CDR3 protein, called by TCRdb with MiXCR from the 5' RACE reads. The table shows approximately 1.8 million distinct CDR3 sequences, with roughly 35% occurring only once. As concerns this clonotype: Its target is not known.

The source material was cord blood. The genes are TRBV7-9 and TRBJ1-4; perhaps TRBD1 as D (5 bases). The sequence was obtained from a newborn girl in good health. The CDR3 bases are TGTGCCAGCAGCCCGCGAGCGGGGGTGGAGGAAAAACTGTTTTTT. Its protein is CASSPRAGVEEKLFF.